This T cell receptor (beta chain) was documented in a study of early T cells in non-severe SARS-CoV-2 infection. The TCR library protocol attached unique molecular identifiers to the individual cDNA molecules. TCRdb reprocessed the 5' RACE reads via MiXCR and lists one record per CDR3 protein. In the table there are around 39,000 distinct CDR3 sequences, roughly 7.9% of which are singletons. The junction had 5 bases not matched to a gene; V was cut back by 7 bases and J by 0 bases. The CDR3 is 16 amino acids. The germline V gene encodes CDR1 MNHEY and CDR2 SVGAGI. This clonotype was picked up a small number of times.

The rearrangement uses TRBV6-5 and TRBJ1-4; 10 bases are shared with TRBD1. This specimen was whole blood, taken at baseline. This receptor was obtained from an adult who was a healthcare worker with PCR-confirmed SARS-CoV-2 infection or an uninfected control (not recorded which). Written as DNA, the CDR3 is TGTGCCAGCAAAGGGACAGGGGCCTCAACTAATGAAAAACTGTTTTTT. Protein product: CASKGTGASTNEKLFF.